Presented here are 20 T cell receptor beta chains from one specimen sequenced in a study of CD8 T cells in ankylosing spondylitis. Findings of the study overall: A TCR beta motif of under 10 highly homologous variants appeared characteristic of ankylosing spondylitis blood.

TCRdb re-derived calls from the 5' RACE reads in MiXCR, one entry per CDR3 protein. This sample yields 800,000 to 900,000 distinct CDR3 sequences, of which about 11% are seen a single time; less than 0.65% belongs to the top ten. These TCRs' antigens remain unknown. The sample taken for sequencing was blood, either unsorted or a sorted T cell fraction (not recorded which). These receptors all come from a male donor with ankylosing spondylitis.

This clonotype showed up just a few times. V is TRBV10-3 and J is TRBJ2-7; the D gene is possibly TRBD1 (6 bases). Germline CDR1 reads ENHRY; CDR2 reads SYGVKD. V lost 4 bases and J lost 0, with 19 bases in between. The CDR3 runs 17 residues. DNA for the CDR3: TGTGCCATCAGTGTAATAGGAGAGGCAGGGGTCTCCTACGAGCAGTACTTC. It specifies CAISVIGEAGVSYEQYF.

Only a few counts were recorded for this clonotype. The CDR3 sequence: CASSYTSALGGYTF. The CDR3 region has the DNA TGTGCCAGCAGCTATACGTCCGCATTGGGTGGCTACACCTTC. The chain uses TRBV7-2 and TRBJ1-2; D is unclear. The germline V and J ends were trimmed by 4 bases and 7 bases, with 16 bases remaining between them. Germline CDR1 and CDR2: SGHTA and FQGNSA. CDR3 size: 14 residues.

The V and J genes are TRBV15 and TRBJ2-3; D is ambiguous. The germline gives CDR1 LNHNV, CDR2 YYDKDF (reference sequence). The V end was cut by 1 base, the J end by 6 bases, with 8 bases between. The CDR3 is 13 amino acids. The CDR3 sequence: CATSRGPADTQYF. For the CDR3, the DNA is TGTGCCACCAGCAGAGGGCCAGCGGATACGCAGTATTTT. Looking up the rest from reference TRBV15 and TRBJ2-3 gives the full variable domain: DAMVIQNPRYQVTQFGKPVTLSCSQTLNHNVMYWYQQKSSQAPKLLFHYYDKDFNNEADTPDNFQSRRPNTSFCFLDIRSPGLGDTAMYLCATSRGPADTQYFGPGTRLTVL.

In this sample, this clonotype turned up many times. The CDR3 loop is CATSRSGGGRFGQYF. CDR3 bases: TGTGCCACCAGCAGGTCGGGGGGCGGAAGGTTTGGGCAGTATTTT. J is TRBJ2-3 and V is TRBV15; possibly TRBD2 for D (7 bases). This CDR3 has 15 amino acids. V was clipped by 3 bases and J by 11 bases, with 21 bases between them. Per the germline V gene, CDR1 is LNHNV and CDR2 is YYDKDF (reference sequence).

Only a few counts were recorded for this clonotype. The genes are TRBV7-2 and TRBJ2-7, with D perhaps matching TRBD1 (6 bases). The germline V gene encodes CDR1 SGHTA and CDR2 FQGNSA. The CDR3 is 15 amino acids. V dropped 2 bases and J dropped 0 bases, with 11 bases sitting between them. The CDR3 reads CASSLIPGDSYEQYF. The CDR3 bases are TGTGCCAGCAGCTTAATTCCAGGGGACTCCTACGAGCAGTACTTC.

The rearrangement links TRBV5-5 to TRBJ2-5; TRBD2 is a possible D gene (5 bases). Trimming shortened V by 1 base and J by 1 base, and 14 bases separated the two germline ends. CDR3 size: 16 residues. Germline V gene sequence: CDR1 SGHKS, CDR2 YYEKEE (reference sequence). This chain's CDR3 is CASSLRRGGGQETQYF. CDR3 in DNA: TGTGCCAGCAGCTTGCGTCGCGGCGGAGGCCAAGAGACCCAGTACTTC.

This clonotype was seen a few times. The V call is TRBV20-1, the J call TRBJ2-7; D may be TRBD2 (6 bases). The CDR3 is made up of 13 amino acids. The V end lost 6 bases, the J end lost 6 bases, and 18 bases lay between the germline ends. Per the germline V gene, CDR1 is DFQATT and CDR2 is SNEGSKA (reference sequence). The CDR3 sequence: CSALGRRPPEQYF. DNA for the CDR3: TGCAGTGCCTTGGGGAGGCGTCCTCCCGAGCAGTACTTC.

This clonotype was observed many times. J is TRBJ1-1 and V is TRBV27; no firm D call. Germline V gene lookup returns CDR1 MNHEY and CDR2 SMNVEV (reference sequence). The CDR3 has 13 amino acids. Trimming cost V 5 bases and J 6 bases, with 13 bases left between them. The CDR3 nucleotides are TGTGCCAGCAGTCCACCGGGAGGCGCTGAAGCTTTCTTT. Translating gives CASSPPGGAEAFF.

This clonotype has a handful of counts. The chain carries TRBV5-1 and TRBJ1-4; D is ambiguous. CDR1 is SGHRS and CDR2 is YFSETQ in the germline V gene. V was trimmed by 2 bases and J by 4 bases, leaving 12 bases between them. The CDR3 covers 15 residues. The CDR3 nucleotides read TGCGCCAGCAGCTTATTCCCTAATGGTAATGAAAAACTGTTTTTT. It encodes CASSLFPNGNEKLFF. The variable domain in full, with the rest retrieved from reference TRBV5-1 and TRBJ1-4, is KAGVTQTPRYLIKTRGQQVTLSCSPISGHRSVSWYQQTPGQGLQFLFEYFSETQRNKGNFPGRFSGRQFSNSRSEMNVSTLELGDSALYLCASSLFPNGNEKLFFGSGTQLSVL.

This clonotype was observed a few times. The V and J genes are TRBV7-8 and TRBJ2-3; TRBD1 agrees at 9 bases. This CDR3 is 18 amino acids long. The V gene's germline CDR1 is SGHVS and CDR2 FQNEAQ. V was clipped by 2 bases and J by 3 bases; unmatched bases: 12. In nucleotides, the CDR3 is TGTGCCAGCAGCTTACGGAAACAACCGGGACAGGGTACAGATACGCAGTATTTT. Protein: CASSLRKQPGQGTDTQYF.

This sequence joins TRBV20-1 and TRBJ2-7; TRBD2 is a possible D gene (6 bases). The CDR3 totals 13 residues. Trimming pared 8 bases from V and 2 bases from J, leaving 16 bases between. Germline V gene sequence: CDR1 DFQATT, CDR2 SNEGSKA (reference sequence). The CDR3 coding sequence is TGCAGTCCCAACTCGGGGGAAACCTACGAGCAGTACTTC. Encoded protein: CSPNSGETYEQYF.

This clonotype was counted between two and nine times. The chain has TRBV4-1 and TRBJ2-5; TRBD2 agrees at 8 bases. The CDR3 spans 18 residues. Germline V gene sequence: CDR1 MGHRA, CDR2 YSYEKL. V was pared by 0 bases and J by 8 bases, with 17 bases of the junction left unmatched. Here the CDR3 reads CASSQDYARRLAGATQYF. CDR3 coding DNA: TGCGCCAGCAGCCAAGATTACGCAAGAAGGCTAGCGGGCGCTACCCAGTACTTC.

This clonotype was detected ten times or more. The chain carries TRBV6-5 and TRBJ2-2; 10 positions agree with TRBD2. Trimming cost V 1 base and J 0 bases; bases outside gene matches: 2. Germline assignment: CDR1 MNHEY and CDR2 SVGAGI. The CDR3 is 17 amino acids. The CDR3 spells CASSYFGLAANTGELFF. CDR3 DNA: TGTGCCAGCAGTTACTTTGGACTAGCGGCGAACACCGGGGAGCTGTTTTTT.

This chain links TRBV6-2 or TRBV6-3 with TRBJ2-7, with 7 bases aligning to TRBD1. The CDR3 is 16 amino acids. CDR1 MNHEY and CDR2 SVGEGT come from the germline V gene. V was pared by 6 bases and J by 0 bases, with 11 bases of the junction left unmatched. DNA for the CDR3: TGTGCCAGCAGGCAACCAGGGGGTATCAGCTCCTACGAGCAGTACTTC. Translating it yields CASRQPGGISSYEQYF.

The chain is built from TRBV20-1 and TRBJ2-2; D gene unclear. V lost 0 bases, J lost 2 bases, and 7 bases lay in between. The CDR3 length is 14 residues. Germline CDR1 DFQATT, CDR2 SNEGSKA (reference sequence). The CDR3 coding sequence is TGCAGTGCTAGAGATTCACAAAACACCGGGGAGCTGTTTTTT. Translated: CSARDSQNTGELFF.

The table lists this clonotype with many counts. DNA of the CDR3: TGCGCCAGCAGCTTATGGGAGGCAGATACGCAGTATTTT. Translation: CASSLWEADTQYF. J is TRBJ2-3 and V is TRBV5-1; D might be TRBD2 (6 bases). Trimming left V 2 bases short and J 4 bases short, with 8 bases between. Germline-derived CDR1 and CDR2 are SGHRS and YFSETQ. The length of the CDR3 is 13 residues.

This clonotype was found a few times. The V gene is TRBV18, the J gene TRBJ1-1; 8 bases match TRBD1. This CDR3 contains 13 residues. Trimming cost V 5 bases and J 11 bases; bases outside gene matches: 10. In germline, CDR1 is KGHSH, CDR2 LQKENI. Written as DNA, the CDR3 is TGTGCCAGCTCATCTAGACAGGGGTTGGATGCTTTCTTT. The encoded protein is CASSSRQGLDAFF.

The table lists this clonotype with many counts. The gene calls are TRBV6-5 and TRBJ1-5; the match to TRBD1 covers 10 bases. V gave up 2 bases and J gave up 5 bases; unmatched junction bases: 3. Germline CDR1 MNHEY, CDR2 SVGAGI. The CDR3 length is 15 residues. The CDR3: CASSYGTGVDQPQHF. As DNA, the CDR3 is TGTGCCAGCAGTTACGGGACAGGGGTTGATCAGCCCCAGCATTTT.

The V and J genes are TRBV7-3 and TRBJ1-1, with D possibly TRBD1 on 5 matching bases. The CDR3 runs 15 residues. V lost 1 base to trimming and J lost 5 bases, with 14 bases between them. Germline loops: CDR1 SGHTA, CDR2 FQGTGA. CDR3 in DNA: TGTGCCAGCAGCTTAAACGGCCAGGGTAATACTGAAGCTTTCTTT. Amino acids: CASSLNGQGNTEAFF.

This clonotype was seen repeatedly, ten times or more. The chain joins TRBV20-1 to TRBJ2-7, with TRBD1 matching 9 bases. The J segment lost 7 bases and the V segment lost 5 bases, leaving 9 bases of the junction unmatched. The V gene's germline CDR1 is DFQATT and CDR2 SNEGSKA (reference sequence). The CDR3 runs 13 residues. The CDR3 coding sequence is TGCAGTGCTGGGACAGGGAAGGGTGAGGAGCAGTACTTC. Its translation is CSAGTGKGEEQYF.